One and the same sample provided the 28 T cell receptor beta chains below, sequenced in a study of blood T cell repertoires in COVID-19. Clones were sequenced by immunoSEQ multiplex PCR, and TCRdb holds only the in-frame ones, with some missing. The sample yields hundreds of thousands of clones, approximately 80% seen once. The sample was peripheral blood. These receptor sequences come from an older man with acute or convalescent COVID-19.

The genes are TRBV5-4 and TRBJ2-7, with D perhaps matching TRBD2 (6 bases). In germline, CDR1 is SGHNT, CDR2 YYREEE (reference sequence). V was trimmed by 4 bases and J by 3 bases, leaving 17 bases between them. The CDR3 loop spans 15 amino acids. CDR3 protein: CASSPRGGESYEQYF. CDR3 bases: TGTGCCAGCAGCCCCAGAGGAGGGGAGAGCTACGAGCAGTACTTC.

The rearrangement joins TRBV6-5 to TRBJ1-5; no clear D gene. This CDR3 is built from 15 residues. V lost 0 bases, J lost 4 bases, and 10 bases lay in between. Germline V gene lookup returns CDR1 MNHEY and CDR2 SVGAGI. The CDR3 region has the DNA TGTGCCAGCAGTTACTCTGGCTTCGGGAATCAGCCCCAGCATTTT. Amino acid sequence: CASSYSGFGNQPQHF.

The chain joins TRBV4-1 to TRBJ1-2; no reliable D call. V lost 3 bases to trimming and J lost 3 bases, with 14 bases between them. The CDR3 extends over 15 amino acids. Germline V CDR1 and CDR2: MGHRA, YSYEKL. This CDR3 is CASSQSGNEDYGYTF. The CDR3 nucleotides read TGCGCCAGCAGCCAGTCGGGTAATGAAGACTATGGCTACACCTTC.

The rearrangement joins TRBV28 to TRBJ1-5, with D possibly TRBD1 on 6 matching bases. Trimming cost V 2 bases and J 5 bases, with 13 bases left between them. The germline gives CDR1 MDHEN, CDR2 SYDVKM. The CDR3 is 15 residues long. In DNA, the CDR3 is TGTGCCAGCAGTTTACTTACAGGGCGGGATCAGCCCCAGCATTTT. Translating gives CASSLLTGRDQPQHF.

The V gene is TRBV7-2, the J gene TRBJ2-2, with unresolved D. Germline V lookup: CDR1 SGHTA, CDR2 FQGNSA. There are 14 residues in the CDR3. V lost 8 bases and J lost 4, with 14 bases in between. In nucleotides, the CDR3 is TGTGCCAGCCGAGCACCGACAAGCACCGGGGAGCTGTTTTTT. It encodes CASRAPTSTGELFF.

CDR3 sequence reads: CASSPTGSNEKLFF. Written as DNA, the CDR3 is TGTGCCAGCTCCCCGACAGGCTCTAATGAAAAACTGTTTTTT. V usage is TRBV18 and J usage is TRBJ1-4, with D possibly being TRBD1 (6 bases). The CDR3 totals 14 residues. The ends were cut back, 6 bases at V and 3 bases at J, with 11 bases in the middle. CDR1 is KGHSH and CDR2 is LQKENI in the germline V gene. The full variable domain, its missing parts supplied by reference TRBV18 and TRBJ1-4, is NAGVMQNPRHLVRRRGQEARLRCSPMKGHSHVYWYRQLPEEGLKFMVYLQKENIIDESGMPKERFSAEFPKEGPSILRIQQVVRGDSAAYFCASSPTGSNEKLFFGSGTQLSVL.

The chain combines TRBV24-1 with TRBJ2-1, with 14 bases lining up with TRBD2. The CDR3 sequence is 17 residues long. V lost 4 bases to trimming and J lost 8 bases; unmatched junction nucleotides: 9. The germline V gene encodes CDR1 KGHDR and CDR2 SFDVKD. This CDR3 is CATSDPRLAGGRDEQFF. In DNA form, the CDR3 reads TGTGCCACCAGTGACCCTCGACTAGCGGGGGGGCGGGATGAGCAGTTCTTC.

This clone was recorded a few times. The rearrangement joins TRBV15 to TRBJ1-5; no definite D call. Trimming removed 9 bases at V and 6 bases at J, with 15 bases between. This CDR3 comprises 13 residues. CDR1 and CDR2 from the germline V gene are LNHNV and YYDKDF (reference sequence). The CDR3 region is CATGRSYRQPQHF. CDR3 DNA sequence: TGTGCCACGGGCAGGTCGTATCGTCAGCCCCAGCATTTT.

The table lists this clone with a few counts. The rearrangement joins TRBV5-4 to TRBJ1-2; weak D call: TRBD1 (5 bases). V was pared by 0 bases and J by 5 bases, with 14 bases between. This CDR3 is 15 amino acids long. CDR1 is SGHNT, CDR2 YYREEE, per germline (reference sequence). For the CDR3, the DNA is TGTGCCAGCAGCTTGGCGGGGGTCTCTATTTATGGCTACACCTTC. Residues: CASSLAGVSIYGYTF.

The V call is TRBV18, the J call TRBJ2-2; no definite D call. Per the germline V gene, CDR1 is KGHSH and CDR2 is LQKENI. The germline V and J ends were trimmed by 5 bases and 8 bases, with 9 bases remaining between them. The CDR3 loop spans 12 amino acids. The CDR3 spells CASSSLAGELFF. The DNA of the CDR3 is TGTGCCAGCTCATCGCTGGCAGGGGAGCTGTTTTTT.

This chain links TRBV24-1 with TRBJ1-1, with D possibly matching TRBD1 (6 bases). Trimming stripped 8 bases from V and 5 bases from J, with 14 bases between. The germline gives CDR1 KGHDR, CDR2 SFDVKD. This CDR3 is 13 amino acids long. This CDR3 is CATMRGAGTEAFF. The CDR3 DNA sequence: TGTGCCACCATGCGGGGGGCAGGGACTGAAGCTTTCTTT.

The V call is TRBV18, the J call TRBJ1-2; 11 nucleotides align to TRBD1. The CDR3 length is 14 residues. Germline V gene data show CDR1 as KGHSH and CDR2 as LQKENI. V trimming: 5 bases; J trimming: 6 bases; junction bases outside the gene matches: 5. CDR3 sequence: CASSSGQGADGYTF. The CDR3 nucleotides read TGTGCCAGCTCATCCGGACAGGGGGCTGATGGCTACACCTTC.

This sequence joins TRBV29-1 and TRBJ2-7; 7 nucleotides align to TRBD1. Germline V gene sequence: CDR1 SQVTM, CDR2 ANQGSEA. The CDR3 extends over 14 amino acids. After removal of 5 bases from V and 7 bases from J, the junction contained 14 bases not matched to a gene. CDR3 sequence (DNA): TGCAGCGTTATACGGGACAGTGGAATTTGGGAGCAGTACTTC. As protein: CSVIRDSGIWEQYF.

The chain couples TRBV14 to TRBJ2-3; D uncertain. Trimming shortened V by 1 base and J by 5 bases, and 13 bases separated the two germline ends. CDR1 is SGHDN, CDR2 FVKESK, per germline. The CDR3 has 15 residues. The CDR3 loop is CASSQAITTGDTQYF. The CDR3 DNA reads as TGTGCCAGCAGCCAAGCCATTACCACGGGAGATACGCAGTATTTT.

The chain is built from TRBV18 and TRBJ2-5; 10 bases align to TRBD2. CDR1 and CDR2 (germline): KGHSH, LQKENI. V shed 2 bases, J shed 5 bases, and the junction held 8 bases outside the gene matches. The CDR3 runs 16 residues. CDR3 nucleotide sequence: TGTGCCAGCTCACCAAAAAGCGGGAGGGCCCATGAGACCCAGTACTTC. It codes for CASSPKSGRAHETQYF.

This clone was observed a few times. The chain carries TRBV27 and TRBJ1-6; TRBD1 agrees at 7 bases. CDR3 size: 14 residues. Germline-derived CDR1 and CDR2 are MNHEY and SMNVEV (reference sequence). Trimming took 6 bases from V and 6 from J; bases not matched to a gene: 5. The DNA of the CDR3 is TGTGCCAGCAGCGCCGGACAGGCTAATTCACCCCTCCACTTT. This codes for CASSAGQANSPLHF.

The chain is built from TRBV5-4 and TRBJ1-1; tentative D call: TRBD1 (6 bases). CDR1 is SGHNT, CDR2 YYREEE, per germline (reference sequence). V lost 4 bases to trimming and J lost 0 bases, with 16 bases between them. The CDR3 length is 16 residues. The CDR3 coding sequence is TGTGCCAGCAGCCCGGGGGGCGGGTCCATGAACACTGAAGCTTTCTTT. Its translation is CASSPGGGSMNTEAFF.

This clone was found once. The rearrangement joins TRBV6-2 or TRBV6-3 to TRBJ2-1, with D possibly matching TRBD2 (6 bases). The CDR3 has 13 amino acids. V was cut by 5 bases and J by 12 bases, with 17 bases left in between. Germline V gives CDR1 MNHEY, CDR2 SVGEGT. This CDR3 reads CASSPSLRGGQFF. CDR3 nucleotides: TGTGCCAGCAGTCCGTCCCTCCGGGGAGGGCAGTTCTTC.

The V and J genes are TRBV7-2 and TRBJ2-3; 8 bases match TRBD2. Germline V gene lookup returns CDR1 SGHTA and CDR2 FQGNSA. The J segment lost 1 base and the V segment lost 2 bases, leaving 5 bases of the junction unmatched. CDR3 length: 16 amino acids. For the CDR3, the DNA is TGTGCCAGCAGCTTAAGGGCGGGAGGTGGCACAGATACGCAGTATTTT. Amino acids: CASSLRAGGGTDTQYF. Together with reference TRBV7-2 and TRBJ2-3, the CDR3 gives the full variable domain: GAGVSQSPSNKVTEKGKDVELRCDPISGHTALYWYRQSLGQGLEFLIYFQGNSAPDKSGLPSDRFSAERTGGSVSTLTIQRTQQEDSAVYLCASSLRAGGGTDTQYFGPGTRLTVL.

This clone occurred once. The V gene is TRBV28, the J gene TRBJ1-3, with a tentative D call TRBD1 (6 bases). CDR1 is MDHEN and CDR2 is SYDVKM in the germline V gene. The CDR3 spans 19 residues. V was trimmed by 5 bases and J by 0 bases, leaving 23 bases between them. The CDR3 nucleotides are TGTGCCAGCAGTCTCGCCAGGGGAATGGAAATCGTCTCTGGAAACACCATATATTTT. Translated, it gives CASSLARGMEIVSGNTIYF.

This clone was seen more than once but under ten times. The rearrangement uses TRBV7-2 and TRBJ2-3; 12 bases are a match to TRBD2. Trimming cost V 5 bases and J 8 bases; bases outside gene matches: 8. CDR1 is SGHTA and CDR2 is FQGNSA in the germline V gene. CDR3 length equals 15 residues. CDR3 DNA sequence: TGTGCCAGCAGCGATAGACTAGCGGGGGAAATTACGCAGTATTTT. As protein: CASSDRLAGEITQYF.

The CDR3 DNA is TGTGCCAGCAGCTTGGGGGGCGCTGAAAAACTGTTTTTT. Its protein is CASSLGGAEKLFF. This chain connects TRBV5-4 to TRBJ1-4; a weak D match, TRBD1 (5 bases). CDR3 size: 13 residues. Germline V gene sequence: CDR1 SGHNT, CDR2 YYREEE (reference sequence). Trimming removed 0 bases from V and 7 bases from J, with 7 bases in between.

J is TRBJ2-3 and V is TRBV2, with 11 bases identical to TRBD2. This CDR3 is 19 amino acids long. Germline CDR1 is SNHLY and CDR2 is FYNNEI. The J segment lost 7 bases and the V segment lost 2 bases, leaving 17 bases of the junction unmatched. CDR3 amino acids: CASSEKAGTSGKRGNTQYF. The CDR3 bases are TGTGCCAGCAGTGAAAAGGCAGGGACTAGCGGAAAGCGGGGTAATACGCAGTATTTT.

The gene calls are TRBV27 and TRBJ1-6, with 7 bases matching TRBD1. There are 16 residues in the CDR3. The germline CDR1 and CDR2 sequences are MNHEY and SMNVEV (reference sequence). J was trimmed by 2 bases and V by 4 bases; bases with no gene match: 5. CDR3 sequence reads: CASSSGTVTYNSPLHF. CDR3 nucleotides: TGTGCCAGCAGTTCAGGGACAGTGACCTATAATTCACCCCTCCACTTT.

This sequence joins TRBV10-3 and TRBJ2-7; 8 bases align to TRBD2. This CDR3 has 14 amino acids. Germline V gene data show CDR1 as ENHRY and CDR2 as SYGVKD. With V trimmed by 3 bases and J by 2 bases, 3 bases remained unmatched. DNA for the CDR3: TGTGCCATCAGTGAAACTAGCGGAGCCTACGAGCAGTACTTC. Translating gives CAISETSGAYEQYF.

The chain couples TRBV23-1 to TRBJ1-5, with TRBD1 matching over 7 bases. TRBV23-1 is flagged as an ORF with uncertain function. This CDR3 contains 17 residues. Unmatched junction bases numbered 8, after V lost 2 bases and J lost 1 base. The CDR3 DNA reads TGCGCCAGCAGTCAAGGGAGAACAGGGGAAAGCAATCAGCCCCAGCATTTT. Protein: CASSQGRTGESNQPQHF.

This clone was seen only a few times. The rearrangement joins TRBV5-4 to TRBJ2-3; possible D gene TRBD2, 6 bases. This CDR3 contains 15 residues. Looked up from germline, CDR1 is SGHNT and CDR2 is YYREEE (reference sequence). The ends were cut back, 4 bases at V and 0 bases at J, with 12 bases in the middle. CDR3: CASSPGTFSTDTQYF. CDR3 nucleotides: TGTGCCAGCAGCCCCGGGACTTTCAGCACAGATACGCAGTATTTT.

As concerns this clone: The sample carries other DNA sequences with the same CDR3. The V gene is TRBV12-3 or TRBV12-4, the J gene TRBJ2-5, with D perhaps matching TRBD2 (5 bases). The V gene lost 2 bases and the J gene lost 5 bases, with 6 bases spanning the gap. This CDR3 is built from 12 residues. CDR3 DNA: TGTGCCAGCAGTTTAATAGCGGAGACCCAGTACTTC. Translation gives CASSLIAETQYF.